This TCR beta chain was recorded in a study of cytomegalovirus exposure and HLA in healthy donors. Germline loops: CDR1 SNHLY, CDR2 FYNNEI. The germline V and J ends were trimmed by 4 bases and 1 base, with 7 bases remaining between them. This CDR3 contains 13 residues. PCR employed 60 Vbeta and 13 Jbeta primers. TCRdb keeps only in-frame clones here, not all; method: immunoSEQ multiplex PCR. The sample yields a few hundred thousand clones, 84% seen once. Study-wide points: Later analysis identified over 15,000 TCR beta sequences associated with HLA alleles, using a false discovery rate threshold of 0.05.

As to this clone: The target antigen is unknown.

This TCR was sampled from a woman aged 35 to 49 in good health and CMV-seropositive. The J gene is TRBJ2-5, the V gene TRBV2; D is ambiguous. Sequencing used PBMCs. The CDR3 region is CASSGNSQETQYF. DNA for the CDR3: TGTGCCAGCAGTGGGAACAGCCAAGAGACCCAGTACTTC.